Each of the 20 T cell receptor beta chains below was sequenced from the same sample in a study of blood T cell repertoires in COVID-19. Here immunoSEQ multiplex PCR was the method, and the copy in TCRdb shows in-frame clones only, minus some. This table has about 250,000 clones, roughly 87% appearing once. Material for sequencing was PBMCs or T cells enriched from blood (not recorded which). All receptors derive from a woman aged 25 to 45 with acute COVID-19.

The rearrangement joins TRBV5-1 to TRBJ2-3, with D tentatively TRBD2 (6 bases). This CDR3 spans 16 amino acids. The ends were cut back, 4 bases at V and 4 bases at J, with 19 bases in the middle. Germline V gene lookup returns CDR1 SGHRS and CDR2 YFSETQ. The CDR3 loop is CASSRGESLEADTQYF. In nucleotides, the CDR3 is TGCGCCAGCAGCCGCGGGGAATCCCTGGAGGCAGATACGCAGTATTTT.

This chain joins TRBV27 and TRBJ1-2, with D perhaps TRBD1 (6 bases). V lost 0 bases and J 0 bases, leaving 14 bases between the germline ends. Germline V gene sequence: CDR1 MNHEY, CDR2 SMNVEV (reference sequence). This CDR3 comprises 17 residues. The CDR3 region is CASSLSLVAGANYGYTF. The CDR3 region has the DNA TGTGCCAGCAGTTTATCTTTGGTGGCAGGGGCTAACTATGGCTACACCTTC.

The rearrangement joins TRBV6-5 to TRBJ1-1; D gene ambiguous. Germline CDR1 MNHEY, CDR2 SVGAGI. The CDR3 is 13 amino acids. Trimming removed 4 bases at V and 3 bases at J, with 9 bases between. In nucleotides, the CDR3 is TGTGCCAGCAGTTTCCATACAGACACTGAAGCTTTCTTT. Protein product: CASSFHTDTEAFF.

The rearrangement joins TRBV5-5 to TRBJ1-3; the D is unclear. V shed 0 bases and J shed 4 bases, with 5 bases lying between them. The germline gives CDR1 SGHKS, CDR2 YYEKEE (reference sequence). The length of the CDR3 is 13 residues. CDR3 protein: CASSLARGNTIYF. For the CDR3, the DNA is TGTGCCAGCAGCTTGGCCAGGGGAAACACCATATATTTT.

This rearrangement joins TRBV2 to TRBJ1-5, with D maybe TRBD1 (5 bases). The CDR3 spans 17 residues. Germline CDR1 is SNHLY and CDR2 is FYNNEI. Trimming took off 3 bases at V and 0 bases at J, with 15 bases between the two ends. The CDR3 region is CASSDQGAGYSNQPQHF. The CDR3, as DNA: TGTGCCAGCAGTGACCAGGGTGCGGGGTATAGCAATCAGCCCCAGCATTTT.

The rearrangement links TRBV14 to TRBJ2-1; TRBD2 aligns across 7 bases. Germline lookup yields CDR1 SGHDN and CDR2 FVKESK. CDR3 length equals 15 residues. The trim removed 5 bases at V and 4 bases at J, leaving 8 bases unmatched. The CDR3 DNA follows: TGTGCCAGCAGCAGGGAGGGTGGGGCGTACAATGAGCAGTTCTTC. It yields the protein CASSREGGAYNEQFF.

This chain links TRBV10-2 with TRBJ2-3; a weak D match, TRBD1 (7 bases). The CDR3 extends over 18 amino acids. Germline CDR1 and CDR2: WSHSY and SAAADI. The V end was cut by 8 bases, the J end by 4 bases, with 28 bases between. The CDR3 region is CASGGIDRARAVADTQYF. The CDR3 DNA is TGCGCCAGCGGGGGGATCGACAGGGCCAGGGCGGTCGCAGATACGCAGTATTTT.

The chain has TRBV7-2 and TRBJ2-7, with 15 bases identical to TRBD2. Germline CDR1 reads SGHTA; CDR2 reads FQGNSA. This CDR3 spans 15 amino acids. V dropped 5 bases and J dropped 7; count of bases not matched to a gene: 6. CDR3 sequence reads: CASSRTSGGAREQYF. Here the CDR3 DNA reads TGTGCCAGCAGCAGGACTAGCGGGGGGGCCCGGGAGCAGTACTTC.

This clone has just a few counts. The V call is TRBV5-1, the J call TRBJ1-1; tentatively, D is TRBD1 (5 bases). Germline V CDR1 and CDR2: SGHRS, YFSETQ. V lost 2 bases and J 1 base, leaving 9 bases between the germline ends. This CDR3 contains 14 residues. The CDR3 region has the DNA TGCGCCAGCAGCTTTGGGGCCGGGAACACTGAAGCTTTCTTT. This gives the protein CASSFGAGNTEAFF. Looking up the rest from reference TRBV5-1 and TRBJ1-1 gives the full variable domain: KAGVTQTPRYLIKTRGQQVTLSCSPISGHRSVSWYQQTPGQGLQFLFEYFSETQRNKGNFPGRFSGRQFSNSRSEMNVSTLELGDSALYLCASSFGAGNTEAFFGQGTRLTVV.

The chain recombines TRBV5-1 with TRBJ2-7, with D hard to call. V was trimmed by 4 bases and J by 3 bases, leaving 11 bases between them. Germline V CDR1 and CDR2: SGHRS, YFSETQ. The CDR3 consists of 13 residues. CDR3 sequence reads: CASSGQVDYEQYF. CDR3 DNA: TGCGCCAGCAGCGGCCAGGTGGACTACGAGCAGTACTTC. The full variable domain, completed using reference TRBV5-1 and TRBJ2-7, is KAGVTQTPRYLIKTRGQQVTLSCSPISGHRSVSWYQQTPGQGLQFLFEYFSETQRNKGNFPGRFSGRQFSNSRSEMNVSTLELGDSALYLCASSGQVDYEQYFGPGTRLTVT.

The V and J genes are TRBV5-8 and TRBJ1-5; a possible D gene is TRBD1 (6 bases). The V end was cut by 4 bases, the J end by 2 bases, with 13 bases between. From germline, CDR1 is SGHTS and CDR2 YDEGEE. This CDR3 contains 15 residues. CDR3 region: CASSVRGTRNQPQHF. The CDR3, as DNA: TGTGCCAGCAGCGTAAGGGGGACCCGCAATCAGCCCCAGCATTTT.

CDR3 loop: CASSYRGGQGAEAFF. The CDR3, as DNA: TGTGCCAGCAGCTACCGAGGGGGGCAGGGGGCTGAAGCTTTCTTT. The rearrangement joins TRBV7-9 to TRBJ1-1; 7 bases align to TRBD1. This CDR3 is 15 amino acids long. Germline CDR1 SEHNR, CDR2 FQNEAQ (reference sequence). The J segment lost 6 bases and the V segment lost 4 bases, leaving 11 bases of the junction unmatched.

The chain couples TRBV19 to TRBJ1-1; D unresolved. CDR1 and CDR2 from the germline V gene are LNHDA and SQIVND (reference sequence). V was trimmed by 5 bases and J by 0 bases, leaving 10 bases between them. The CDR3 consists of 14 residues. Written as DNA, the CDR3 is TGTGCCAGTAGTGAGGGTGACATGAACACTGAAGCTTTCTTT. Amino acid sequence: CASSEGDMNTEAFF.

The chain joins TRBV5-6 to TRBJ1-2, with D possibly being TRBD1 (6 bases). V dropped 0 bases and J dropped 5 bases, with 14 bases sitting between them. Germline CDR1 reads SGHDT; CDR2 reads YYEEEE. The CDR3 is 15 amino acids. The CDR3 is CASSLVDSQGYGYTF. In nucleotides, the CDR3 is TGTGCCAGCAGCTTGGTTGACTCCCAGGGGTATGGCTACACCTTC.

The chain links TRBV15 to TRBJ1-1; D is perhaps TRBD1 (6 bases). This CDR3 has 13 amino acids. Germline V gene sequence: CDR1 LNHNV, CDR2 YYDKDF (reference sequence). V dropped 2 bases and J dropped 6 bases, with 10 bases sitting between them. The CDR3 here is CATSRSRQAEAFF. The CDR3 coding sequence is TGTGCCACCAGCAGAAGTAGACAGGCTGAAGCTTTCTTT.

The chain has TRBV19 and TRBJ1-5, with D unresolved. Looked up from germline, CDR1 is LNHDA and CDR2 is SQIVND (reference sequence). The CDR3 loop spans 12 amino acids. Trimming stripped 7 bases from V and 1 base from J, with 5 bases between. CDR3 in DNA: TGTGCCAGTACAGGAAGCAATCAGCCCCAGCATTTT. Its protein is CASTGSNQPQHF.

J is TRBJ2-2 and V is TRBV7-6, with TRBD2 matching 9 bases. Looked up from germline, CDR1 is SGHVS and CDR2 is FNYEAQ. V lost 3 bases and J lost 5; bases outside the gene matches: 7. CDR3 size: 16 residues. DNA for the CDR3: TGTGCCAGCAGCTTTCGAGCGGGGGGAGATACCGGGGAGCTGTTTTTT. Encoded protein: CASSFRAGGDTGELFF. Drawing the rest from reference TRBV7-6 and TRBJ2-2, the complete variable domain is GAGVSQSPRYKVTKRGQDVALRCDPISGHVSLYWYRQALGQGPEFLTYFNYEAQQDKSGLPNDRFSAERPEGSISTLTIQRTEQRDSAMYRCASSFRAGGDTGELFFGEGSRLTVL.

The V gene is TRBV30, the J gene TRBJ2-5; 15 bases match TRBD2. The CDR3 is 18 amino acids. The germline CDR1 and CDR2 sequences are GTSNPN and SVGIG (reference sequence). V trimming: 2 bases; J trimming: 2 bases; junction bases outside the gene matches: 9. The DNA for the CDR3 is TGTGCCTGGAGTACAACTCGGGGACTAGCGGGGGGACAAGAGACCCAGTACTTC. Encoded protein: CAWSTTRGLAGGQETQYF.

The chain carries TRBV11-2 and TRBJ1-2, with TRBD1 matching 10 bases. The V and J ends lost 6 bases and 7 bases, in that order; junction bases with no gene match: 8. Germline assignment: CDR1 SGHAT and CDR2 FQNNGV. This CDR3 region has 14 residues. Written as DNA, the CDR3 is TGTGCCAGCAGGCGCCCGGGACAGGGGTTTGGCTACACCTTC. As protein: CASRRPGQGFGYTF.

This clone was counted between two and nine times. The chain uses TRBV27 and TRBJ1-1, with TRBD1 as a possible D gene (6 bases). CDR3 length: 14 amino acids. Trimming shortened V by 3 bases and J by 1 base, and 9 bases separated the two germline ends. CDR1 is MNHEY and CDR2 is SMNVEV in the germline V gene (reference sequence). The CDR3 loop is CASSFDRKNTEAFF. DNA for the CDR3: TGTGCCAGCAGTTTCGACAGGAAGAACACTGAAGCTTTCTTT.